One sample yielded the 31 T cell receptor beta chains listed below, sequenced in a study of OX40 agonist ivuxolimab in advanced cancers. The assay was immunoSEQ multiplex PCR, and TCRdb's table has in-frame clones only and misses some. The sample lists more than 45,000 clones, around 84% occurring once. The sequencing here drew on CD4+ or CD8+ T cells sorted from blood, taken in a trial of the OX40 agonist ivuxolimab. The receptor source for this set is an adult with an advanced solid tumor such as melanoma, head and neck, liver or kidney cancer.

The rearrangement links TRBV4-1 to TRBJ2-5, with D hard to call. The end of the DNA is better explained by TRBJ2-7, so the J call may be wrong. CDR1 is MGHRA and CDR2 is YSYEKL in the germline V gene. This CDR3 has 15 amino acids. The CDR3 DNA reads TGCGCCAGCAGCCACGTACACCAGCCTGGGGACGAGCAGTACTTC. Protein: CASSHVHQPGDEQYF.

This chain links TRBV9 with TRBJ2-7; TRBD1 aligns across 12 bases. Trimming at V came to 4 bases and at J to 3 bases, leaving 5 bases not matched to a gene. The length of the CDR3 is 15 residues. Germline CDR1 and CDR2: SGDLS and YYNGEE. CDR3 sequence: CASSRDRGQNYEQYF. CDR3 bases: TGTGCCAGCAGCCGGGACAGGGGGCAAAACTACGAGCAGTACTTC.

The V call is TRBV18, the J call TRBJ2-5, with D uncertain. CDR3 length equals 11 residues. From germline, CDR1 is KGHSH and CDR2 LQKENI. Trimming took off 5 bases at V and 2 bases at J, with 3 bases between the two ends. The CDR3 DNA follows: TGTGCCAGCTCAGAACAAGAGACCCAGTACTTC. It encodes CASSEQETQYF.

V is TRBV19 and J is TRBJ2-1, with 12 bases aligning to TRBD2. Germline V gene lookup returns CDR1 LNHDA and CDR2 SQIVND (reference sequence). This CDR3 has 13 amino acids. Trimming cost V 8 bases and J 9 bases; bases outside gene matches: 5. CDR3 region: CASRTSGIFEQFF. The CDR3 coding sequence is TGTGCCAGTCGGACTAGCGGGATTTTTGAGCAGTTCTTC.

The J gene is TRBJ2-1, the V gene TRBV4-3; no definite D call. From germline, CDR1 is LGHNA and CDR2 YSLEER. The CDR3 runs to 19 residues. The V and J ends lost 3 bases and 3 bases respectively, with 24 bases between them. This CDR3 reads CASSHYGDFPRPLYNEQFF. The CDR3 nucleotides are TGCGCCAGCAGCCATTACGGCGACTTCCCTCGGCCTCTCTACAATGAGCAGTTCTTC.

J is TRBJ2-1 and V is TRBV7-9; 8 bases are a match to TRBD2. V was pared by 6 bases and J by 2 bases, with 9 bases of the junction left unmatched. Per the germline V gene, CDR1 is SEHNR and CDR2 is FQNEAQ (reference sequence). The CDR3 is 16 residues long. The CDR3 spells CASSHLLGRAYNEQFF. In nucleotides, the CDR3 is TGTGCCAGCAGTCATCTTCTCGGGAGGGCCTACAATGAGCAGTTCTTC.

The chain employs TRBV7-2 and TRBJ2-1, with D possibly matching TRBD2 (5 bases). CDR3 length: 14 residues. V lost 1 base to trimming and J lost 3 bases, with 7 bases between them. Germline V gives CDR1 SGHTA, CDR2 FQGNSA. The DNA of the CDR3 is TGTGCCAGCAGCTTAGGGGCGGGCTACAATGAGCAGTTCTTC. Residues: CASSLGAGYNEQFF.

The chain is built from TRBV11-3 and TRBJ2-7; D might be TRBD1 (6 bases). From germline, CDR1 is SGHNT and CDR2 YENEEA. This CDR3 is 15 amino acids long. Trimming took off 0 bases at V and 4 bases at J, with 13 bases between the two ends. The CDR3 protein is CASSLDPPGVYEQYF. The CDR3 bases are TGTGCCAGCAGCTTAGATCCGCCAGGGGTATACGAGCAGTACTTC.

The rearrangement joins TRBV28 to TRBJ2-3; the D gene is possibly TRBD2 (6 bases). V gave up 4 bases and J gave up 0 bases, with 8 bases separating them. Germline assignment: CDR1 MDHEN and CDR2 SYDVKM. This CDR3 has 14 amino acids. The CDR3 sequence: CASSSSGSTDTQYF. The CDR3 DNA follows: TGTGCCAGCAGTTCAAGCGGGAGCACAGATACGCAGTATTTT.

In DNA, the CDR3 is TGTGCCAGCAGCCGTAAGGGACTAGCGGGTACAGATACGCAGTATTTT. This codes for CASSRKGLAGTDTQYF. This chain connects TRBV7-2 to TRBJ2-3; 12 bases are shared with TRBD2. V trimming: 5 bases; J trimming: 3 bases; junction bases outside the gene matches: 6. The CDR3 spans 16 residues. Per germline, CDR1 SGHTA and CDR2 FQGNSA.

The table lists this clone with a few counts. The V and J genes are TRBV28 and TRBJ1-2; D is undetermined. V lost 7 bases to trimming and J lost 3 bases, with 6 bases between them. There are 11 residues in the CDR3. Germline CDR1 MDHEN, CDR2 SYDVKM. CDR3 residues: CASNRDYGYTF. CDR3 nucleotide sequence: TGTGCCAGCAACAGAGACTATGGCTACACCTTC.

The rearrangement links TRBV5-1 to TRBJ2-7; maybe TRBD1 (6 bases). The CDR3 length is 15 residues. Germline CDR1 SGHRS, CDR2 YFSETQ. V lost 0 bases and J 3 bases, leaving 13 bases between the germline ends. The CDR3 nucleotides read TGCGCCAGCAGCTTGGTGGCAGGGGAGAACTACGAGCAGTACTTC. Amino acid sequence: CASSLVAGENYEQYF.

This chain joins TRBV5-8 and TRBJ2-1, with D perhaps matching TRBD2 (6 bases). Germline V gene lookup returns CDR1 SGHTS and CDR2 YDEGEE. Between the trimmed V and J ends, which lost 7 bases and 6 bases, there was a span of 20 bases. This CDR3 has 15 amino acids. In DNA form, the CDR3 reads TGTGCCAGCTTTGAGTCTGGCGGGACCCGCAATGAGCAGTTCTTC. Its protein is CASFESGGTRNEQFF.

The chain is built from TRBV28 and TRBJ1-4, with D uncertain. The CDR3 sequence is 13 residues long. Trimming shortened V by 2 bases and J by 6 bases, and 7 bases separated the two germline ends. Germline lookup yields CDR1 MDHEN and CDR2 SYDVKM. The DNA of the CDR3 is TGTGCCAGCAGTTTAATACAAGATGAAAAACTGTTTTTT. As protein: CASSLIQDEKLFF.

The chain carries TRBV10-3 and TRBJ2-7; 14 bases are shared with TRBD2. The junction had 9 bases not matched to a gene; V was cut back by 6 bases and J by 2 bases. Germline CDR1 and CDR2: ENHRY and SYGVKD. The CDR3 runs to 17 residues. CDR3 nucleotide sequence: TGTGCCATCAGCCCCGGGACTAGCGGGAGTGTGGCCTACGAGCAGTACTTC. This translates into CAISPGTSGSVAYEQYF.

The rearrangement uses TRBV30 and TRBJ2-7; D might be TRBD1 or TRBD2, each matching 5 bases. The V gene's germline CDR1 is GTSNPN and CDR2 SVGIG (reference sequence). The length of the CDR3 is 12 residues. With 2 bases removed from V and 6 bases from J, the gap between germline ends came to 11 bases. The CDR3 protein is CAWSFGALEQYF. Here the CDR3 DNA reads TGTGCCTGGAGTTTCGGGGCTCTCGAGCAGTACTTC. Drawing the rest from reference TRBV30 and TRBJ2-7, the complete variable domain is SQTIHQWPATLVQPVGSPLSLECTVEGTSNPNLYWYRQAAGRGLQLLFYSVGIGQISSEVPQNLSASRPQDRQFILSSKKLLLSDSGFYLCAWSFGALEQYFGPGTRLTVT.

The chain employs TRBV5-1 and TRBJ2-1; no clear D gene. The CDR3 is 11 amino acids. The germline gives CDR1 SGHRS, CDR2 YFSETQ. The V gene lost 1 base and the J gene lost 7 bases, with 3 bases spanning the gap. CDR3 sequence (DNA): TGCGCCAGCAGCTTGAGGAATGAGCAGTTCTTC. Its protein is CASSLRNEQFF. Complete variable domain (other parts from reference TRBV5-1 and TRBJ2-1): KAGVTQTPRYLIKTRGQQVTLSCSPISGHRSVSWYQQTPGQGLQFLFEYFSETQRNKGNFPGRFSGRQFSNSRSEMNVSTLELGDSALYLCASSLRNEQFFGPGTRLTVL.

The chain couples TRBV28 to TRBJ2-1; the match to TRBD2 covers 7 bases. Germline V gene data show CDR1 as MDHEN and CDR2 as SYDVKM. The length of the CDR3 is 19 residues. After removal of 2 bases from V and 7 bases from J, the junction contained 20 bases not matched to a gene. CDR3 in amino acids: CASSLGRGTGFYLRNEQFF. The CDR3 bases are TGTGCCAGCAGTTTAGGGCGGGGGACGGGTTTCTACTTGCGAAATGAGCAGTTCTTC.

The rearrangement joins TRBV10-3 to TRBJ1-1; 7 bases agree with TRBD1. The CDR3 runs 14 residues. The ends lost 7 bases at V and 4 bases at J; junction bases unmatched: 9. Germline assignment: CDR1 ENHRY and CDR2 SYGVKD. CDR3 sequence reads: CAIKFDRASTEAFF. As DNA, the CDR3 is TGTGCCATCAAGTTCGACAGGGCGTCCACTGAAGCTTTCTTT.

The chain is built from TRBV7-9 and TRBJ2-1; 9 bases map to TRBD2. Germline CDR1 SEHNR, CDR2 FQNEAQ (reference sequence). Unmatched junction bases numbered 6, after V lost 5 bases and J lost 4 bases. The length of the CDR3 is 15 residues. CDR3 sequence: CASSDEAGGYNEQFF. The CDR3 DNA is TGTGCCAGCAGCGATGAGGCGGGAGGGTACAATGAGCAGTTCTTC. Together with reference TRBV7-9 and TRBJ2-1, the CDR3 gives the full variable domain: DTGVSQNPRHKITKRGQNVTFRCDPISEHNRLYWYRQTLGQGPEFLTYFQNEAQLEKSRLLSDRFSAERPKGSFSTLEIQRTEQGDSAMYLCASSDEAGGYNEQFFGPGTRLTVL.

This rearrangement joins TRBV5-1 to TRBJ2-5; D may be TRBD1 or TRBD2 (5 bases each). There are 15 residues in the CDR3. V was trimmed by 0 bases and J by 3 bases, leaving 12 bases between them. CDR1 and CDR2 from the germline V gene are SGHRS and YFSETQ. The CDR3 loop is CASSLDLGVEETQYF. CDR3 in DNA: TGCGCCAGCAGCTTGGATCTGGGGGTGGAAGAGACCCAGTACTTC.

The genes are TRBV11-3 and TRBJ1-4; the match to TRBD1 covers 8 bases. The CDR3 length is 14 residues. Germline assignment: CDR1 SGHNT and CDR2 YENEEA. V dropped 7 bases and J dropped 6; count of bases not matched to a gene: 7. The CDR3 is CASIQGAHDEKLFF. CDR3 DNA sequence: TGTGCCAGCATCCAGGGGGCGCACGATGAAAAACTGTTTTTT.

The rearrangement joins TRBV28 to TRBJ2-5; 9 bases match TRBD2. The CDR3 loop spans 16 amino acids. Losses at the gene ends were 1 base for V and 10 bases for J; bases not matched to a gene: 13. Germline V gene lookup returns CDR1 MDHEN and CDR2 SYDVKM. This chain's CDR3 is CASSLYAGGEGGGQYF. The CDR3 coding sequence is TGTGCCAGCAGTTTATATGCGGGAGGGGAAGGGGGTGGCCAGTACTTC.

This clone was seen a few times. V is TRBV11-2 and J is TRBJ1-1, with 7 nucleotides matching TRBD1. The V gene's germline CDR1 is SGHAT and CDR2 FQNNGV. The CDR3 loop spans 13 amino acids. J gave up 10 bases and V 0 bases, and 5 bases lay outside the gene matches. The CDR3 DNA reads TGTGCCAGCAGCTTAGATGGGACAGCAGGAGCTTTCTTT. Translation gives CASSLDGTAGAFF. The entire variable domain, with the rest obtained from reference TRBV11-2 and TRBJ1-1, is as follows: EAGVAQSPRYKIIEKRQSVAFWCNPISGHATLYWYQQILGQGPKLLIQFQNNGVVDDSQLPKDRFSAERLKGVDSTLKIQPAKLEDSAVYLCASSLDGTAGAFFGQGTRLTVV.

The chain joins TRBV9 to TRBJ2-7, with D possibly being TRBD2 (6 bases). The CDR3 contains 18 residues. Germline V gene data show CDR1 as SGDLS and CDR2 as YYNGEE. Trimming stripped 0 bases from V and 0 bases from J, with 19 bases between. This CDR3 reads CASSVGPSWGESSYEQYF. The CDR3 DNA follows: TGTGCCAGCAGCGTAGGCCCCTCGTGGGGGGAAAGCTCCTACGAGCAGTACTTC.

The chain joins TRBV25-1 to TRBJ2-2, with 11 nucleotides matching TRBD2. Germline-derived CDR1 and CDR2 are MGHDK and SYGVNS. The CDR3 covers 14 residues. CDR3 nucleotide sequence: TGTGCTACCTATAGCGGGAGGGCCTTAAGGGAGCTGTTTTTT. Translation gives CATYSGRALRELFF.

The V and J genes are TRBV11-2 and TRBJ2-3; TRBD1 might be the D (6 bases). The CDR3 is 15 amino acids. The ends were cut back, 7 bases at V and 5 bases at J, with 19 bases in the middle. The germline V gene encodes CDR1 SGHAT and CDR2 FQNNGV. This CDR3 reads CASTTQGISVDTQYF. Here the CDR3 DNA reads TGTGCCAGCACCACTCAGGGGATTAGCGTAGATACGCAGTATTTT.

The chain recombines TRBV28 with TRBJ2-5; tentative D call: TRBD1 (6 bases). Per the germline V gene, CDR1 is MDHEN and CDR2 is SYDVKM. V lost 3 bases and J 0 bases, leaving 14 bases between the germline ends. CDR3 length: 16 residues. Here the CDR3 DNA reads TGTGCCAGCAGTTTTAGGGGGAGAGGGTACCAAGAGACCCAGTACTTC. Translation gives CASSFRGRGYQETQYF.

The chain has TRBV5-1 and TRBJ2-1, with D hard to call. The CDR3 is 13 residues long. Per germline, CDR1 SGHRS and CDR2 YFSETQ. Trimming left V 3 bases short and J 5 bases short, with 9 bases between. This CDR3 is CASSSGRNNEQFF. CDR3 nucleotides: TGCGCCAGCAGCTCGGGCCGAAACAATGAGCAGTTCTTC.

V usage is TRBV18 and J usage is TRBJ1-4, with 8 bases fitting TRBD1. The CDR3 covers 15 residues. Unmatched junction bases numbered 8, after V lost 5 bases and J lost 6 bases. The germline V gene encodes CDR1 KGHSH and CDR2 LQKENI. CDR3 in DNA: TGTGCCAGCTCAGATCGGGTCAGGGGGCATGAAAAACTGTTTTTT. It yields the protein CASSDRVRGHEKLFF.

The V call is TRBV6-1, the J call TRBJ2-6; maybe TRBD1 (5 bases). CDR3 length: 15 amino acids. Germline V gene sequence: CDR1 MNHNS, CDR2 SASEGT. Trimming took off 2 bases at V and 2 bases at J, with 7 bases between the two ends. CDR3 sequence: CASSERGPGANVLTF. The CDR3 nucleotides read TGTGCCAGCAGTGAAAGGGGCCCTGGGGCCAACGTCCTGACTTTC.